The TCR beta chain under discussion was sequenced for a study of cytomegalovirus exposure and HLA in healthy donors. In the PCR, 60 Vbeta and 13 Jbeta primers were used. Using immunoSEQ multiplex PCR, the repertoire was profiled, and TCRdb retains in-frame clones only, with some absent. The sample has fewer than 120,000 clones, 80% to 85% seen once; the top ten hold less than 3%. The V gene's germline CDR1 is PRHDT and CDR2 FYEKMQ (reference sequence). V was clipped by 2 bases and J by 3 bases; unmatched bases: 1. The CDR3 sequence is 14 residues long. The origin of this receptor is an older woman in good health and CMV-seropositive. The chain recombines TRBV13 with TRBJ2-7; TRBD2 aligns across 10 bases. The sequenced sample consisted of PBMCs. CDR3 sequence reads: CASSLRTSGYEQYF. Written as DNA, the CDR3 is TGTGCCAGCAGCTTAAGGACTAGCGGCTACGAGCAGTACTTC.